This T cell receptor (beta chain) was identified during a study of identical twins (dated by TCRdb to the mid-2010s). Concerning the study at large: To test whether fetal clonotypes persist, the study used deep sequencing on TCR alpha and beta repertoires from monozygotic twins, unrelated adults of various ages, and cord blood. To rule out contamination, replicate twin experiments were performed at different times with different library preparation protocols. General conclusions and limits of the study: In monozygotic twins, out-of-frame TCR alpha sharing was systematically underestimated by recombination models, although the models agreed with sharing between unrelated individuals. Invariant T cells such as MAIT and iNKT could partly confound zero-insertion analyses, although diverse VJ usage argued against such confounding for most clonotypes. Because the same donors could not be followed over many years, conclusions were based on cross-sectional statistical analysis. Compared with coincidental sharing between unrelated individuals, out-of-frame TCR alpha sequences shared between twins showed an excess of sequences with low generation probability. The excess sharing between twins in beta out-of-frame sequences was weaker because fewer shared sequences reduced the signal-to-noise ratio. Fewer insertions were carried by abundant cord blood beta clonotypes, a similar but weaker trend appeared in young adult naive repertoires, and no such trend appeared in memory repertoires.

The library was generated by 5' RACE. Sequencing relied on an Illumina HiSeq 2000. A universal primer binding site was introduced by template switching, and a unique molecular identifier was present in the final cDNA, enabling accurate counting of TCR cDNA molecules. Specific primers in the conserved constant-segment region were used to synthesize first-strand cDNA for the TCR alpha and beta chains. To control for contamination, each cDNA library was double barcoded with a SMART-Mk sample barcode plus Illumina barcodes. TruSeq adapter sequences, together with Illumina sample barcodes, were added in two successive PCR steps. Sequencing of the TCR alpha and beta cDNA libraries was done on the Illumina HiSeq platform using custom primers. On the study's bioinformatics: Unique molecular identifiers were extracted from raw reads with MiGEC, and CDR3 positions were determined with MiXCR. For each individual, recombination models were inferred using an EM algorithm with the repgenHMM and IGoR tools. The analysis of shared clonotypes was done with the tcR package in R, with sharing normalized by the product of cloneset sizes. Out-of-frame nonproductive sequences were analyzed to study raw recombination free of thymic and clonal selection effects. TCRdb reworked the public reads: Q25 trimming with fastp, MiXCR clone assembly, productive beta chains retained. Each CDR3 protein gets just one entry, which takes the most common genes and DNA from the rows behind it. These V and J calls rely on TCRdb rather than the paper's analysis. The sample table holds 500,000 to 650,000 distinct CDR3 sequences, of which roughly 6.6% were seen once. The ten largest make up around 1.6% of the sample.

Every donor was a healthy Caucasian. The twin cohort consisted of three pairs of female monozygotic twins, all aged about 18 to 30 years. Peripheral blood mononuclear cells were used as the source from which RNA for TCR libraries was isolated. As for this clonotype: Its antigen remains undetermined. No quality values exist for individual bases; no much larger clone is one base distant.

According to the germline V gene, CDR1 reads MDHEN and CDR2 reads SYDVKM. Taken from cysteine to phenylalanine, the CDR3 has 15 residues. Only the CDR3 DNA is retained, 45 bases long and in frame from the first base. V and J lose 6 bases and 2 bases, and a span of 11 bases separates them. A further study also used this sample, focusing on yellow fever vaccine responses in identical twins. From the second report: According to the authors, the vaccine-induced T cell response in identical twins seemed to be partly convergent and partly specific to each individual. The study precisely tracked vaccine-responding T cell clones in identical twins.

The sequenced sample was PBMCs. This TCR came from a woman younger than 35 in good health. This chain is built from TRBV28 and TRBJ1-6, with no confidently assigned D gene. The CDR3 protein: CASSFPTPYNSPLHF. The DNA reads TGTGCCAGCAGCTTTCCTACGCCCTATAATTCACCCCTCCACTTT.